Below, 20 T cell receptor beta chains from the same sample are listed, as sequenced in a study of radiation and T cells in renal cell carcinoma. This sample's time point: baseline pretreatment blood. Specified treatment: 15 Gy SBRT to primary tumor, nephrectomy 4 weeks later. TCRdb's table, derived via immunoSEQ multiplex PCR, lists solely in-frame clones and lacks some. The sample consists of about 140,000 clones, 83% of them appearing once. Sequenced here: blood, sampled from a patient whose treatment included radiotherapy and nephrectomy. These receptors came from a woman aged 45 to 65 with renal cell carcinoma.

The CDR3 loop is CASSGLGEQYF. In DNA form, the CDR3 reads TGTGCCAGCAGTGGGCTCGGTGAGCAGTACTTC. The chain links TRBV25-1 to TRBJ2-7, with no clear D. Germline lookup yields CDR1 MGHDK and CDR2 SYGVNS. This CDR3 contains 11 residues. The ends were cut back, 4 bases at V and 7 bases at J, with 8 bases in the middle.

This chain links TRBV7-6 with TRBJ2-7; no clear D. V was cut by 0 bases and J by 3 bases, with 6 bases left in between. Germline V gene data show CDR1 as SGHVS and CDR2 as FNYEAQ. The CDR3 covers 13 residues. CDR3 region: CASSLAEFYEQYF. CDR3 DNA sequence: TGTGCCAGCAGCTTAGCCGAATTCTACGAGCAGTACTTC. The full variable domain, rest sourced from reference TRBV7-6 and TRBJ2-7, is GAGVSQSPRYKVTKRGQDVALRCDPISGHVSLYWYRQALGQGPEFLTYFNYEAQQDKSGLPNDRFSAERPEGSISTLTIQRTEQRDSAMYRCASSLAEFYEQYFGPGTRLTVT.

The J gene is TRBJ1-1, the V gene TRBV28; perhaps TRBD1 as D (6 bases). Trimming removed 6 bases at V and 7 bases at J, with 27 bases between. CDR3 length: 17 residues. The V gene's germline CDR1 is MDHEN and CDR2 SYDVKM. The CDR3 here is CASSTREEGGGRSEAFF. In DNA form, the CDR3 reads TGTGCCAGCAGCACCCGCGAGGAGGGAGGGGGTCGCAGTGAAGCTTTCTTT.

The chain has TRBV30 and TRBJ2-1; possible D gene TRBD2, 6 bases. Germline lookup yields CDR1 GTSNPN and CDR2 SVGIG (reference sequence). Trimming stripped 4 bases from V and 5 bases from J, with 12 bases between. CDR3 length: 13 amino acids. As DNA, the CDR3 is TGTGCCTGGACCCGGGACTCTCACAATGAGCAGTTCTTC. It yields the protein CAWTRDSHNEQFF.

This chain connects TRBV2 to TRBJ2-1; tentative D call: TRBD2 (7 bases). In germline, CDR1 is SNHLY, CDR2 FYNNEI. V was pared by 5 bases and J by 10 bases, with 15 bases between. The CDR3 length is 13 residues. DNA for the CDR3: TGTGCCAGCAGTCCCCGGGGGGCGGGGGAGCAGTTCTTC. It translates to CASSPRGAGEQFF.

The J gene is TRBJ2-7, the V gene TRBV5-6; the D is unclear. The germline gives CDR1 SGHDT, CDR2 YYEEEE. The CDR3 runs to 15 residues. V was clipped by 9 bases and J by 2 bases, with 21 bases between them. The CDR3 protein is CATPHFPSRTYEQYF. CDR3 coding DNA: TGTGCCACCCCCCATTTTCCCTCAAGAACCTACGAGCAGTACTTC.

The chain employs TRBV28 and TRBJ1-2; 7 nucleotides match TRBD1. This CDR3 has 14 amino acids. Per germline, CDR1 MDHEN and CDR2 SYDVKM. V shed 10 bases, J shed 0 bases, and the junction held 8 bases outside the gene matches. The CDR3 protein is CATDPGQTNYGYTF. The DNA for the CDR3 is TGTGCCACAGACCCGGGACAGACTAACTATGGCTACACCTTC.

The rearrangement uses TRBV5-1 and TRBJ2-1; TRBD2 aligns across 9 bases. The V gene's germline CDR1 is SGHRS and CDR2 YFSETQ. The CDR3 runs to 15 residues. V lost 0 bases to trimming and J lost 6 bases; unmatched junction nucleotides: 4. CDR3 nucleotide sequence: TGCGCCAGCAGCTTGGAAGCGGGGGGACTCAATGAGCAGTTCTTC. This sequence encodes CASSLEAGGLNEQFF. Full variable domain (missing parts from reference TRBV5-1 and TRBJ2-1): KAGVTQTPRYLIKTRGQQVTLSCSPISGHRSVSWYQQTPGQGLQFLFEYFSETQRNKGNFPGRFSGRQFSNSRSEMNVSTLELGDSALYLCASSLEAGGLNEQFFGPGTRLTVL.

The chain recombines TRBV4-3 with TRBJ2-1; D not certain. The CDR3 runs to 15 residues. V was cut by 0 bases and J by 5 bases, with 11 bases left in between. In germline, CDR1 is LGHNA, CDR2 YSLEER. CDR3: CASSQEPTPDNEQFF. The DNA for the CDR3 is TGCGCCAGCAGCCAAGAACCGACTCCGGACAATGAGCAGTTCTTC.

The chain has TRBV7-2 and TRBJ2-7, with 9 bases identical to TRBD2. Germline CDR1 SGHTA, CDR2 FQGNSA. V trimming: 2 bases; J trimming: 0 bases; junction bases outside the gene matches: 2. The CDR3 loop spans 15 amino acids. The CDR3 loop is CASSLSGGHSYEQYF. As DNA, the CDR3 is TGTGCCAGCAGCTTAAGCGGGGGGCACTCCTACGAGCAGTACTTC.

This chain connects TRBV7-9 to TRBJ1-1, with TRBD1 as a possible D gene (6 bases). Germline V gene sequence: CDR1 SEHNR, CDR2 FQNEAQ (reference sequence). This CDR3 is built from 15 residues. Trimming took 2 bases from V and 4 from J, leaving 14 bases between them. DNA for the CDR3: TGTGCCAGCAGCTTAAGGGGGGTCGGGAGCACTGAAGCTTTCTTT. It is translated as CASSLRGVGSTEAFF.

The DNA of the CDR3 is TGTGCCATCAGTGGAACTAGCGGGGGGGCTTACGAGCAGTACTTC. As protein: CAISGTSGGAYEQYF. V is TRBV10-3 and J is TRBJ2-7, with 13 bases lining up with TRBD2. The V gene end was trimmed by 4 bases and the J gene end by 4 bases; junction bases not matched to a gene: 4. The CDR3 is made up of 15 amino acids. CDR1 is ENHRY, CDR2 SYGVKD, per germline.

The CDR3 spells CASSPGTYEQYF. Here the CDR3 DNA reads TGTGCCAGCAGCCCGGGGACCTACGAGCAGTACTTC. This chain connects TRBV7-2 to TRBJ2-7; possibly TRBD2 for D (5 bases). Germline lookup yields CDR1 SGHTA and CDR2 FQGNSA. V dropped 5 bases and J dropped 2 bases, with 7 bases sitting between them. The CDR3 is 12 residues long.

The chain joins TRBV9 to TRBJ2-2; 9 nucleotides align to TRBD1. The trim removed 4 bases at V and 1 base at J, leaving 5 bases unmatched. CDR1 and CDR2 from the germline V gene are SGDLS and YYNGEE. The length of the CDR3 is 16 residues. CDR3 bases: TGTGCCAGCAGCCGTCGACAGGGGGAGAACACCGGGGAGCTGTTTTTT. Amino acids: CASSRRQGENTGELFF.

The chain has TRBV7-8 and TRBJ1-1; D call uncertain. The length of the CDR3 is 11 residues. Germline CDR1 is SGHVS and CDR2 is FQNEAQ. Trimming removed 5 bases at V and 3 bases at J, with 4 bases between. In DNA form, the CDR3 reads TGTGCCAGCAGCCGTGACACTGAAGCTTTCTTT. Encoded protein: CASSRDTEAFF.

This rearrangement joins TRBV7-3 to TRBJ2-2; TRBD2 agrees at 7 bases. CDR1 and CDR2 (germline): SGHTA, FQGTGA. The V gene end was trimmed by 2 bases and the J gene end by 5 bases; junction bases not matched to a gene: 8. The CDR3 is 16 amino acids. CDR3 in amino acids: CASSLRGASGTGELFF. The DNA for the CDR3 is TGTGCCAGCAGCTTACGTGGGGCTAGCGGAACCGGGGAGCTGTTTTTT.

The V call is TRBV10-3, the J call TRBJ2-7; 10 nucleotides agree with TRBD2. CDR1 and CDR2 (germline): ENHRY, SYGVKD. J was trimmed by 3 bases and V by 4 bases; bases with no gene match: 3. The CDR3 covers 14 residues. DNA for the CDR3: TGTGCCATCAGTGGGCCTAGCGGGGGCTACGAGCAGTACTTC. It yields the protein CAISGPSGGYEQYF.

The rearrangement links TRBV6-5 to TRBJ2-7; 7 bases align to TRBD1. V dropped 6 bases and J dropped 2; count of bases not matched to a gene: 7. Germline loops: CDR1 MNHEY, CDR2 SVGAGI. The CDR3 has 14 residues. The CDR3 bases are TGTGCCAGCAGACCCTACAGGGGCACCTACGAGCAGTACTTC. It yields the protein CASRPYRGTYEQYF.

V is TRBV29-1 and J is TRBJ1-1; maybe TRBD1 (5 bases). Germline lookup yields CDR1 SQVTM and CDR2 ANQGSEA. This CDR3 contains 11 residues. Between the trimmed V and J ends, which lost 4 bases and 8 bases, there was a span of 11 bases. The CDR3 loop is CSVGAEGEAFF. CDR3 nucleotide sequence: TGCAGCGTTGGAGCCGAGGGGGAAGCTTTCTTT.

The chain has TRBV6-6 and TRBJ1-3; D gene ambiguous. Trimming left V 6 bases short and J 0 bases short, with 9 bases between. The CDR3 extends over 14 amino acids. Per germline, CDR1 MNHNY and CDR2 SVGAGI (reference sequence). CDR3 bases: TGTGCCAGCAGAAGCAGAACCTCTGGAAACACCATATATTTT. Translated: CASRSRTSGNTIYF.